The table lists the clone carrying this TCR beta chain with many counts. Its antigen is still unknown. This sample stems from a study of identical twins. Study-level points and caveats: Excess low generation probability was seen in twin-shared out-of-frame alpha sequences.

Germline V lookup: CDR1 MNHNS, CDR2 SASEGT. This CDR3 comprises 13 residues. V was clipped by 10 bases and J by 2 bases, with 11 bases between them. MiXCR was run by TCRdb on the 5' RACE reads, yielding one entry per CDR3 protein. There are 200,000 to 300,000 distinct CDR3 sequences in the sample; roughly a tenth occur only once, and about 9% lies in the top ten. The V and J genes are TRBV6-1 and TRBJ2-2, with D tentatively TRBD1 (7 bases). The clonotype was recovered from a middle-aged man in good health. Sequenced sample: memory T cells sorted from blood. The CDR3 DNA is TGTGCCACGGGGGACAGAAACACCGGGGAGCTGTTTTTT. This sequence encodes CATGDRNTGELFF.